One and the same sample provided the 7 T cell receptor beta chains below, sequenced in a study of blood T cell repertoires in COVID-19. The table came from immunoSEQ multiplex PCR; TCRdb's copy has only in-frame clones and leaves some out. The sample lists approximately 70,000 clones, 76% seen once, with about 16% in the top ten. The sample comprised peripheral blood. These TCRs come from a man in his sixties with COVID-19, enrolled during active disease.

The genes are TRBV6-4 and TRBJ1-4; possibly TRBD1 for D (5 bases). From germline, CDR1 is MRHNA and CDR2 SNTAGT. V lost 9 bases and J 5 bases, leaving 22 bases between the germline ends. The CDR3 has 16 residues. The CDR3 sequence is CASTGDHQLRNEKLFF. DNA of the CDR3: TGTGCCAGTACAGGCGACCACCAGCTCAGAAATGAAAAACTGTTTTTT.

This chain links TRBV5-6 with TRBJ2-1; TRBD2 agrees at 13 bases. CDR1 SGHDT and CDR2 YYEEEE come from the germline V gene. The CDR3 is 15 amino acids. V shed 2 bases and J 7 bases; nucleotides not matched to a gene: 3. The DNA of the CDR3 is TGTGCCAGCAGCTTCCCGACTAGCGGGAGGAATGAGCAGTTCTTC. Translating gives CASSFPTSGRNEQFF.

The V call is TRBV2, the J call TRBJ2-3; 9 nucleotides match TRBD1. J was trimmed by 5 bases and V by 8 bases; bases with no gene match: 5. CDR3 length: 13 residues. Germline assignment: CDR1 SNHLY and CDR2 FYNNEI. The CDR3, as DNA: TGTGCCAGCCACAACAGGGGGCAAGATACGCAGTATTTT. Residues: CASHNRGQDTQYF.

This clone was seen more than once but under ten times. CDR3 residues: CASSPLRVRGDTQYF. CDR3 bases: TGTGCCAGCAGCCCTTTAAGGGTCCGGGGAGATACGCAGTATTTT. The chain is built from TRBV7-9 and TRBJ2-3; maybe TRBD2 (5 bases). The V end lost 5 bases, the J end lost 5 bases, and 17 bases lay between the germline ends. The CDR3 runs to 15 residues. Germline-derived CDR1 and CDR2 are SEHNR and FQNEAQ (reference sequence).

This CDR3 is CASSLERNSPLHF. The DNA of the CDR3 is TGCGCCAGCAGCTTGGAGCGTAATTCACCCCTCCACTTT. The rearrangement joins TRBV5-1 to TRBJ1-6, with unresolved D. V lost 0 bases and J lost 6, with 4 bases in between. Per germline, CDR1 SGHRS and CDR2 YFSETQ. CDR3 size: 13 residues.

The chain links TRBV7-2 to TRBJ2-1; 14 bases match TRBD2. J gave up 5 bases and V 5 bases, and 5 bases lay outside the gene matches. The CDR3 contains 16 residues. Germline-derived CDR1 and CDR2 are SGHTA and FQGNSA. The chain's CDR3 is CASSPRTSGGNNEQFF. CDR3 sequence (DNA): TGTGCCAGCAGCCCCAGGACTAGCGGGGGGAACAATGAGCAGTTCTTC.

V is TRBV24-1 and J is TRBJ2-7; D gene unclear. V gave up 4 bases and J gave up 4 bases, with 7 bases separating them. The V gene's germline CDR1 is KGHDR and CDR2 SFDVKD. This CDR3 is 12 amino acids long. The CDR3 loop is CATSDTKYEQYF. CDR3 bases: TGTGCCACCAGTGACACAAAGTACGAGCAGTACTTC.